The rows below give T cell receptor beta chains drawn from one sample of a study of T cells in tumors after PD-1 blockade. The method was immunoSEQ multiplex PCR; TCRdb's version includes in-frame clones alone and lacks a portion of them. The repertoire holds 61,000 or so clones, with around four fifths as singletons. The starting material was PBMCs, obtained before anti-PD-1 treatment. The receptors derive from a human donor with basal cell carcinoma. Each CDR3 is given with its conserved first and last residue. A D gene is named only where the DNA matches it firmly. A clone size is listed for some rows: how often the clone was seen (once, few, many), or a class if it is expanded.

j_call,v_call,clone_size,d_call,cdr3_aa,cdr3_nt
TRBJ2-1,TRBV5-4,-,-,CASSLVGGNQNEQFF,TGTGCCAGCAGCTTGGTCGGAGGAAACCAAAATGAGCAGTTCTTC
TRBJ1-1,TRBV11-3,-,-,CASSLGGAASEAFF,TGTGCCAGCAGCTTAGGGGGGGCGGCCTCTGAAGCTTTCTTT
TRBJ2-7,TRBV5-1,-,TRBD1,CASSQGVGQVAYEQYF,TGCGCCAGCAGCCAGGGGGTGGGACAGGTTGCCTACGAGCAGTACTTC
TRBJ1-4,TRBV19,-,-,CASSVRSTGTTNEKLFF,TGTGCCAGTAGTGTAAGATCTACAGGGACAACTAATGAAAAACTGTTTTTT
TRBJ2-2,TRBV18,-,TRBD1,CASSPGQANTGELFF,TGTGCCAGCTCACCTGGACAGGCGAACACCGGGGAGCTGTTTTTT
TRBJ1-1,TRBV6-2/TRBV6-3,-,TRBD1,CASSQQGALTEAFF,TGTGCCAGCAGTCAACAGGGGGCTTTGACTGAAGCTTTCTTT
TRBJ1-1,TRBV11-3,-,-,CASSPGHQNTEAFF,TGTGCCAGCAGCCCAGGACACCAGAACACTGAAGCTTTCTTT
TRBJ1-5,TRBV6-2/TRBV6-3,-,-,CASSYDGQGSRNQPQHF,TGTGCCAGCAGTTACGATGGCCAGGGGAGTCGCAATCAGCCCCAGCATTTT
TRBJ2-7,TRBV14,-,-,CASSQDRRLAGAYEQYF,TGTGCCAGCAGCCAAGATCGACGGCTGGCAGGGGCCTACGAGCAGTACTTC
TRBJ1-6,TRBV7-6,-,-,CASSLQVINSPLHF,TGTGCCAGCAGCTTGCAGGTTATTAATTCACCCCTCCACTTT
TRBJ1-2,TRBV5-6,-,TRBD1,CASSRTGQGDFGYTF,TGTGCCAGCAGCCGGACGGGACAGGGGGATTTTGGCTACACCTTC
TRBJ2-2,TRBV10-2,-,-,CASSESQGGTGELFF,TGCGCCAGCAGTGAGTCGCAGGGGGGCACCGGGGAGCTGTTTTTT
TRBJ1-1,TRBV21-1,-,-,CASSKRDRMNTEAFF,TGTGCCAGCAGCAAAAGGGACAGGATGAACACTGAAGCTTTCTTT
TRBJ1-5,TRBV30,-,TRBD1,CAWRVPGGIGQPQHF,TGTGCCTGGAGGGTCCCAGGGGGGATTGGTCAGCCCCAGCATTTT
TRBJ2-3,TRBV6-2/TRBV6-3,-,TRBD2,CASSYMSGGADTQYF,TGTGCCAGCAGTTACATGAGCGGGGGGGCAGATACGCAGTATTTT
TRBJ2-2,TRBV14,-,TRBD2,CASSQGLLAGGPDTGELFF,TGTGCCAGCAGCCAAGGCCTGCTAGCGGGGGGGCCTGACACCGGGGAGCTGTTTTTT
TRBJ1-6,TRBV6-5,once,-,CASSYGPYNSPLHF,TGTGCCAGCAGTTACGGGCCCTATAATTCACCCCTCCACTTT
TRBJ1-1,TRBV12-3/TRBV12-4,-,-,CASRRNTEAFF,TGTGCCAGCAGGAGGAACACTGAAGCTTTCTTT
TRBJ2-2,TRBV18,-,-,CASSRDTGSATGELFF,TGTGCCAGCTCACGAGATACAGGGTCGGCCACCGGGGAGCTGTTTTTT
TRBJ1-6,TRBV19,medium-sized,-,CASRAGLINSPLHF,TGTGCCAGCAGGGCCGGACTGATTAATTCACCCCTCCACTTT
TRBJ1-2,TRBV2,-,-,CASSGQPSTF,TGTGCCAGCAGTGGGCAGCCCAGCACCTTC
TRBJ1-2,TRBV15,once,-,CATSRAEDSTAYGYTF,TGTGCCACCAGCAGAGCTGAGGACAGTACGGCCTATGGCTACACCTTC
TRBJ2-1,TRBV15,-,TRBD2,CATSRDWRGGNNEQFF,TGTGCCACCAGCAGAGACTGGCGGGGGGGAAACAATGAGCAGTTCTTC
TRBJ2-7,TRBV7-2,-,TRBD1,CASSSGQGREQYF,TGTGCCAGCAGCTCGGGACAGGGCCGGGAGCAGTACTTC
TRBJ2-5,TRBV7-9,-,-,CASSLGSPETQYF,TGTGCCAGCAGCTTAGGTAGCCCGGAGACCCAGTACTTC
TRBJ2-5,TRBV5-5,-,TRBD2,CASSFGTSGQTQYF,TGTGCCAGCAGCTTCGGGACTAGTGGGCAGACCCAGTACTTC
TRBJ1-6,TRBV14,-,-,CASSQQAGRPPLHF,TGTGCCAGCAGCCAGCAGGCGGGACGACCACCCCTCCACTTT
TRBJ2-1,TRBV30,-,TRBD2,CAWMNSGGNEQFF,TGTGCCTGGATGAATAGCGGGGGCAATGAGCAGTTCTTC
TRBJ1-6,TRBV9,-,-,CASSVGDVHNSPLHF,TGTGCCAGCAGCGTAGGGGACGTCCATAATTCACCCCTCCACTTT
TRBJ1-2,TRBV4-1,-,TRBD1,CASSQDWTGAANYGYTF,TGCGCCAGCAGCCAAGACTGGACAGGGGCTGCGAACTATGGCTACACCTTC
TRBJ1-2,TRBV19,-,-,CASSIDSSVGGYTF,TGTGCCAGTAGTATAGATAGCAGCGTCGGTGGCTACACCTTC
TRBJ1-2,TRBV5-4,-,TRBD1,CASSLEGAAGYTF,TGTGCCAGCAGTTTAGAGGGGGCGGCTGGCTACACCTTC
TRBJ2-4,TRBV5-6,-,-,CASSFRGLNIQYF,TGTGCCAGCAGCTTTCGTGGGTTAAACATTCAGTACTTC
TRBJ1-4,TRBV29-1,-,-,CSVEVGGAEKLFF,TGCAGCGTTGAGGTGGGGGGGGCTGAAAAACTGTTTTTT
TRBJ2-3,TRBV12-5,-,-,CASGSTTWTDTQYF,TGTGCTAGTGGTTCCACGACTTGGACAGATACGCAGTATTTT
TRBJ2-7,TRBV18,-,-,CASSPNEWEQYF,TGTGCCAGCTCACCAAATGAATGGGAGCAGTACTTC
TRBJ2-1,TRBV3-1/TRBV3-2,-,TRBD1,CASSQVRDSSYNEQFF,TGTGCCAGCAGCCAAGTCCGGGACAGCTCCTACAATGAGCAGTTCTTC
TRBJ1-6,TRBV2,-,-,CASTGDIGIGSPLHF,TGTGCCAGCACAGGGGACATCGGGATTGGTTCACCCCTCCACTTT
TRBJ1-2,TRBV4-2,once,-,CASSPDLRTLYGYTF,TGTGCCAGCAGCCCGGACCTTCGGACACTATATGGCTACACCTTC
TRBJ1-5,TRBV6-2/TRBV6-3,-,-,CASSHPGGPNQPQHF,TGTGCCAGCAGCCACCCGGGCGGACCGAATCAGCCCCAGCATTTT
TRBJ2-2,TRBV10-3,-,-,CAITGTGTTNTGELFF,TGTGCCATCACCGGGACCGGGACAACGAACACCGGGGAGCTGTTTTTT
TRBJ2-5,TRBV30,few,-,CAWSVQGSETQYF,TGTGCCTGGAGTGTACAAGGGAGTGAGACCCAGTACTTC